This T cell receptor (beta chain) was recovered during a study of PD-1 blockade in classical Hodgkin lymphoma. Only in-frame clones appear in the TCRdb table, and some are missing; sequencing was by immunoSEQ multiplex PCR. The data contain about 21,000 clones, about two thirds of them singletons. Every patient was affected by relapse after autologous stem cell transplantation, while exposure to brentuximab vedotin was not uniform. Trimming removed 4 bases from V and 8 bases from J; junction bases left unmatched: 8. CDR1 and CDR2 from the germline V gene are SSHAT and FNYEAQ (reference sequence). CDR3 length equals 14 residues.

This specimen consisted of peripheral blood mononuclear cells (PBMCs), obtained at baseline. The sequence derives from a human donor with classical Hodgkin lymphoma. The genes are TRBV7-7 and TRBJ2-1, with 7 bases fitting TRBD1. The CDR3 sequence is CASSSGQRRDEQFF. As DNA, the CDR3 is TGTGCCAGCAGCTCGGGACAGCGGCGGGATGAGCAGTTCTTC.